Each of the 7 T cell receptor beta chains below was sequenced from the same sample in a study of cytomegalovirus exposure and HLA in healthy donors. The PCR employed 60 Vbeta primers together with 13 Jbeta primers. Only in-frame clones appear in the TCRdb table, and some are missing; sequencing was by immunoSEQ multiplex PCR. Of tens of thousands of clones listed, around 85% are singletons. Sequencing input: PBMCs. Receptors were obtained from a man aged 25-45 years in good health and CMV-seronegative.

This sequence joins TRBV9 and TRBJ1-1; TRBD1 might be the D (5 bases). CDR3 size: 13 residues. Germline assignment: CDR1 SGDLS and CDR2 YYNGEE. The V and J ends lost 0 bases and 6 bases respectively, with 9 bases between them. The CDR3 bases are TGTGCCAGCAGCGTAGGGGGGGTCGCTGAAGCTTTCTTT. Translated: CASSVGGVAEAFF.

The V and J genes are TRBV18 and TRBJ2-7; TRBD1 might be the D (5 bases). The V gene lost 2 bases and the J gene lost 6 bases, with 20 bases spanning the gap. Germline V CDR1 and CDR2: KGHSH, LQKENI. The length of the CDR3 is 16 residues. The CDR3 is CASSPGSKGYFSEQYF. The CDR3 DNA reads TGTGCCAGCTCACCAGGATCGAAGGGGTATTTTAGCGAGCAGTACTTC.

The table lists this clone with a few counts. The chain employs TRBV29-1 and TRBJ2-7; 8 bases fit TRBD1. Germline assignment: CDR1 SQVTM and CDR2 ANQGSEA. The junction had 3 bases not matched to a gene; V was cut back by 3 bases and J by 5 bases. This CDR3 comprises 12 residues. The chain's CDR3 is CSVDRGPHEQYF. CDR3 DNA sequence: TGCAGCGTTGACAGGGGGCCCCACGAGCAGTACTTC.

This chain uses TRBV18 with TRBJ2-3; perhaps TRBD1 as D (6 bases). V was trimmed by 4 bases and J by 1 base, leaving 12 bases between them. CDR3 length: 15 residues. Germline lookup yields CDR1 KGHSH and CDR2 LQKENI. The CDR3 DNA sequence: TGTGCCAGCTCACTCGCAGGGGTGGGCACAGATACGCAGTATTTT. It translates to CASSLAGVGTDTQYF. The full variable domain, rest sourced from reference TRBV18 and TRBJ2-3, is NAGVMQNPRHLVRRRGQEARLRCSPMKGHSHVYWYRQLPEEGLKFMVYLQKENIIDESGMPKERFSAEFPKEGPSILRIQQVVRGDSAAYFCASSLAGVGTDTQYFGPGTRLTVL.

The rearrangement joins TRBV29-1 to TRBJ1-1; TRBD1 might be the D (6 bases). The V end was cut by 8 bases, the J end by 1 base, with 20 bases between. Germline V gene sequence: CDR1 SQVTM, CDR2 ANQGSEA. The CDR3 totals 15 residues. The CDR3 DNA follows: TGCAGCTGTAGGGGGGGCAGGGGACCGAACACTGAAGCTTTCTTT. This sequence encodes CSCRGGRGPNTEAFF.

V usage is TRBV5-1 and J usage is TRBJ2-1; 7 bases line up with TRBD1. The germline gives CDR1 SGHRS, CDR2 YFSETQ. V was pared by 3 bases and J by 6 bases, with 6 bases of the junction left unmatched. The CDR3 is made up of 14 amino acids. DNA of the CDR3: TGCGCCAGCAGCTCAGGGGGATCGGTCAATGAGCAGTTCTTC. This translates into CASSSGGSVNEQFF.

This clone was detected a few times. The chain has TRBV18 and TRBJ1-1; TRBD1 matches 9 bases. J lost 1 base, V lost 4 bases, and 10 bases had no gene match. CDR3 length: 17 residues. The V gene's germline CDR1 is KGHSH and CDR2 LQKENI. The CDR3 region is CASSLVDLDRGNTEAFF. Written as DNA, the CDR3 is TGTGCCAGCTCACTCGTTGACCTGGACAGGGGGAACACTGAAGCTTTCTTT.